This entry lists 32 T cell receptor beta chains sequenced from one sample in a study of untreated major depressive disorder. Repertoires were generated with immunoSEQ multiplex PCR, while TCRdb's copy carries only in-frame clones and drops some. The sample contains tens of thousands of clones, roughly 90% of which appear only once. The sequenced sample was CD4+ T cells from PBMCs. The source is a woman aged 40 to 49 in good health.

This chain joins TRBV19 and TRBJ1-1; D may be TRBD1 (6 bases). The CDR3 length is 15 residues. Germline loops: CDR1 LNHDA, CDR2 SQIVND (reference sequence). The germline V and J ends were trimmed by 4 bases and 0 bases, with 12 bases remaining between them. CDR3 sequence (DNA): TGTGCCAGTAGTACAGGGGACGCATTGAACACTGAAGCTTTCTTT. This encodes CASSTGDALNTEAFF.

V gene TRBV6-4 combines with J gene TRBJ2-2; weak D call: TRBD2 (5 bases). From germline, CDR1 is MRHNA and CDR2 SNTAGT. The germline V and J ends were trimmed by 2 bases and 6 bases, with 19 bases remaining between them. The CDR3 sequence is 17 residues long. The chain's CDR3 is CASSDPSPPSRAGELFF. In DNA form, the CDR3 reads TGTGCCAGCAGTGACCCTTCTCCGCCCTCGCGGGCCGGGGAGCTGTTTTTT.

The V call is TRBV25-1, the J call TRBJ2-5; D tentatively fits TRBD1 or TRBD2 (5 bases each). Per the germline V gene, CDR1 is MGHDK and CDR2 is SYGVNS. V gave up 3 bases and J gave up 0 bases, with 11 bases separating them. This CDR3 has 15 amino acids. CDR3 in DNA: TGTGCCAGCAGTGAGGGGGTCTTCAACCAAGAGACCCAGTACTTC. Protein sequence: CASSEGVFNQETQYF.

The CDR3 DNA sequence: TGCAGCGCCGGGGGTCAGCAGGGCTACGAGCAGTACTTC. Its translation: CSAGGQQGYEQYF. The chain links TRBV29-1 to TRBJ2-7; maybe TRBD2 (6 bases). V was trimmed by 7 bases and J by 3 bases, leaving 16 bases between them. Germline V lookup: CDR1 SQVTM, CDR2 ANQGSEA. The CDR3 covers 13 residues.

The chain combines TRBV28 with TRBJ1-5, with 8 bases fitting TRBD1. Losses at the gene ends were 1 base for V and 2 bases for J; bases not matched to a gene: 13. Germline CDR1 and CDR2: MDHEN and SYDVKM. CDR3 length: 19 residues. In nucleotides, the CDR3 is TGTGCCAGCAGTTTATATAGTGCAGGGGGCATCGGAGGCAATCAGCCCCAGCATTTT. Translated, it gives CASSLYSAGGIGGNQPQHF.

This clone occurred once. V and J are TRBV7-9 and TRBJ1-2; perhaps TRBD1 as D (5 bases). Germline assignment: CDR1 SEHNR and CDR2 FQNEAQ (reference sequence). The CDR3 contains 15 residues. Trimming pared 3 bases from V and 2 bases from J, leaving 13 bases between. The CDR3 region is CASSFDPGLNYGYTF. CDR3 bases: TGTGCCAGCAGCTTTGACCCGGGACTAAACTATGGCTACACCTTC.

The CDR3 spells CASRPRQGRTGELFF. The CDR3 DNA follows: TGTGCCAGCAGACCTAGACAGGGACGGACCGGGGAGCTGTTTTTT. V is TRBV6-5 and J is TRBJ2-2; 7 nucleotides line up with TRBD1. From germline, CDR1 is MNHEY and CDR2 SVGAGI. V shed 6 bases and J 5 bases; nucleotides not matched to a gene: 9. The CDR3 length is 15 residues.

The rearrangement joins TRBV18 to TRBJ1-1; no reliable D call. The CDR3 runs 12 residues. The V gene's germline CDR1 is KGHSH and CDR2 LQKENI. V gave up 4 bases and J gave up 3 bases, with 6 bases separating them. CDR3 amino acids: CASSLEDTEAFF. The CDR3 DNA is TGTGCCAGCTCACTTGAGGACACTGAAGCTTTCTTT.

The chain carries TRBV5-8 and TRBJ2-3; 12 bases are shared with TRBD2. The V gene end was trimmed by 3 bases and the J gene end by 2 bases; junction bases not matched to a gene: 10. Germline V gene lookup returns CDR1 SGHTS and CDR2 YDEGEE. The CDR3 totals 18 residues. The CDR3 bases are TGTGCCAGCAGCTGGGGCGGACTAGCGGGATTTGTCACAGATACGCAGTATTTT. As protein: CASSWGGLAGFVTDTQYF.

The chain's CDR3 is CASSFVSTAKNIQYF. CDR3 in DNA: TGTGCCAGCAGTTTTGTGTCTACGGCCAAAAACATTCAGTACTTC. This chain uses TRBV27 with TRBJ2-4; no clear D. This CDR3 contains 15 residues. Trimming stripped 3 bases from V and 1 base from J, with 10 bases between. The V gene's germline CDR1 is MNHEY and CDR2 SMNVEV (reference sequence).

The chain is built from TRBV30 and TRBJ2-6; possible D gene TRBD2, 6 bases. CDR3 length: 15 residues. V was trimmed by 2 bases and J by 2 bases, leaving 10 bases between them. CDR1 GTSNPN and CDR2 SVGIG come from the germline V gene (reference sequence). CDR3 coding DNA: TGTGCCTGGAGTACGCGACTAGCTGGGGCCAACGTCCTGACTTTC. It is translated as CAWSTRLAGANVLTF.

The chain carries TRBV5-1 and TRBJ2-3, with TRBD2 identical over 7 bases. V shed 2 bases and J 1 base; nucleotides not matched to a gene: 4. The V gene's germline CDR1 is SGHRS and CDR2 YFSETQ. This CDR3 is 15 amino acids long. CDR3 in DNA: TGCGCCAGCAGCTTTAGCGGGCTCGGCACAGATACGCAGTATTTT. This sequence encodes CASSFSGLGTDTQYF. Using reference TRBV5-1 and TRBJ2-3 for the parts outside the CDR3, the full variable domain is KAGVTQTPRYLIKTRGQQVTLSCSPISGHRSVSWYQQTPGQGLQFLFEYFSETQRNKGNFPGRFSGRQFSNSRSEMNVSTLELGDSALYLCASSFSGLGTDTQYFGPGTRLTVL.

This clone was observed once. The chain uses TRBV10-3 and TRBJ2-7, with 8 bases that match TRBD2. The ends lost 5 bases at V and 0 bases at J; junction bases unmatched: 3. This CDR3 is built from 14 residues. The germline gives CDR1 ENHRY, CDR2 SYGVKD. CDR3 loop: CAISSSGSSYEQYF. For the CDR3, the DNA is TGTGCCATCAGTTCAAGCGGGAGCTCCTACGAGCAGTACTTC.

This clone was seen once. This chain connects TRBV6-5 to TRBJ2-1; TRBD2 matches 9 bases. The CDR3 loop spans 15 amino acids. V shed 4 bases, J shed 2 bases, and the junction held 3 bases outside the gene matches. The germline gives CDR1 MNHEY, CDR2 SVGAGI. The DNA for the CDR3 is TGTGCCAGCAGTTTGACTAGCGGACCCTACAATGAGCAGTTCTTC. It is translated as CASSLTSGPYNEQFF.

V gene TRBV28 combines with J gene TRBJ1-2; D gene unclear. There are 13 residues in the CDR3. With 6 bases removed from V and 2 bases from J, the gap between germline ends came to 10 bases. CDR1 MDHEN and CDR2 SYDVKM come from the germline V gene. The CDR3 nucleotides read TGTGCCAGCAGAAACAGAATAAACTATGGCTACACCTTC. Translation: CASRNRINYGYTF.

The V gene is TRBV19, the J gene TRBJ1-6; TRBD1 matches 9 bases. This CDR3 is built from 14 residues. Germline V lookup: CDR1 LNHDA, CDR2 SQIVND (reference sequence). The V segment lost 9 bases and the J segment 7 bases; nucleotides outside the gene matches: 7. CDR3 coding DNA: TGTGCCAGCTCAACAGGGGGCGCGAATTCACCCCTCCACTTT. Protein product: CASSTGGANSPLHF.

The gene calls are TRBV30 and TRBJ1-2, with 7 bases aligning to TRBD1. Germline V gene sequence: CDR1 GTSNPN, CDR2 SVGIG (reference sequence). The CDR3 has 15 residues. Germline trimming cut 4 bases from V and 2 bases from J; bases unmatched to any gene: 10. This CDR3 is CAWTPRGRGNYGYTF. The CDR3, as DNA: TGTGCCTGGACCCCCCGGGGCAGGGGGAACTATGGCTACACCTTC.

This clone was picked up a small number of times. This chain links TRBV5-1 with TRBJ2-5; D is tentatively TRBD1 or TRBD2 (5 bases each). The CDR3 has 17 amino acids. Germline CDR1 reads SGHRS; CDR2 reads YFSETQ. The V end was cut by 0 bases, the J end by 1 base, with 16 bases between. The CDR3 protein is CASSLAYTGGGQETQYF. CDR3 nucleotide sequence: TGCGCCAGCAGCTTGGCTTATACGGGTGGGGGCCAAGAGACCCAGTACTTC.

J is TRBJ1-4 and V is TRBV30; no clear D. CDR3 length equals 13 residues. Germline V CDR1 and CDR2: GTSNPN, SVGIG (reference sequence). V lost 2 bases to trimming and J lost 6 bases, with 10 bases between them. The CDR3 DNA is TGTGCCTGGAGTAAGGGTGCAGATGAAAAACTGTTTTTT. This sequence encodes CAWSKGADEKLFF.

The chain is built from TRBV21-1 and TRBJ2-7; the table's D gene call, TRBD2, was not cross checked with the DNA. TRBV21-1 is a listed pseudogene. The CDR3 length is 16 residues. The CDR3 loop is CASSKEAGLASYEQYF. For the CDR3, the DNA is TGTGCCAGCAGCAAAGAGGCTGGGTTAGCTTCCTACGAGCAGTACTTC.

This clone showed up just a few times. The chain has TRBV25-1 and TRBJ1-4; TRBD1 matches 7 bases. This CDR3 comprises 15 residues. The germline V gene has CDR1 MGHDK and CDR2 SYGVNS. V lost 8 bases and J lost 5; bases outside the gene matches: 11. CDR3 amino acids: CASGESDRRNEKLFF. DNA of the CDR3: TGTGCCAGCGGGGAATCGGACAGGCGGAATGAAAAACTGTTTTTT.

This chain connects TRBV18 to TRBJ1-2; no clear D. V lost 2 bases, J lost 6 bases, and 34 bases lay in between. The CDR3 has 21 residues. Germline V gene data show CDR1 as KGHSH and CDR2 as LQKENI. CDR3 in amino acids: CASSPRYSRVLSGVRTHGYTF. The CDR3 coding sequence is TGTGCCAGCTCACCAAGGTATAGTCGCGTTCTCTCCGGCGTCAGGACCCATGGCTACACCTTC.

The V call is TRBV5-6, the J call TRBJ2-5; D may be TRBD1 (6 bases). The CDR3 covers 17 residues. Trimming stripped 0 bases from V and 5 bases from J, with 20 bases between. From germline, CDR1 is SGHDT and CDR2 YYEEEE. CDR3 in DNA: TGTGCCAGCAGCTTGGCCCGGTACAGGGACAATCCGGAGACCCAGTACTTC. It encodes CASSLARYRDNPETQYF.

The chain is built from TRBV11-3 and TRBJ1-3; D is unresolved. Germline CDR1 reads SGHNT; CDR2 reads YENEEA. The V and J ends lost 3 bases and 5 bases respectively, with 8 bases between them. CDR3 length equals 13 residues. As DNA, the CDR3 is TGTGCCAGCAGCTTGGACGGGAGAAACACCATATATTTT. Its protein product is CASSLDGRNTIYF.

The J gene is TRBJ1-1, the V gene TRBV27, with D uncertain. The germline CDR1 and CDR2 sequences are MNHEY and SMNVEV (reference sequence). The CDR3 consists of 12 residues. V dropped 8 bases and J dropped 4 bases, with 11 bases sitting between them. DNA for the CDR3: TGTGCCAGCGTGGGTTCAGGCACTGAAGCTTTCTTT. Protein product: CASVGSGTEAFF.

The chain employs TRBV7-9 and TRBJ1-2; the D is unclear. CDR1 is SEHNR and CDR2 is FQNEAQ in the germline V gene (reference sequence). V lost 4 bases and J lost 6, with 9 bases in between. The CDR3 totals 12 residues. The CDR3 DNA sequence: TGTGCCAGCAGCTCGCAATCTGATGGCTACACCTTC. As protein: CASSSQSDGYTF.

CDR3 bases: TGTGCCAGCAGCTACGGACTAGCGGGAGCCGATACGCAGTATTTT. Protein sequence: CASSYGLAGADTQYF. The chain has TRBV7-9 and TRBJ2-3, with 13 bases identical to TRBD2. The CDR3 spans 15 residues. The V gene end was trimmed by 4 bases and the J gene end by 6 bases; junction bases not matched to a gene: 4. The germline CDR1 and CDR2 sequences are SEHNR and FQNEAQ (reference sequence).

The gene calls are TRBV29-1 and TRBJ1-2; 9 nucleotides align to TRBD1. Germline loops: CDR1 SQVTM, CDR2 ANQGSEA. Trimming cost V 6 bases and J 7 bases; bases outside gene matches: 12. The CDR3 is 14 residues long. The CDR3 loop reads CSVFTGGAEGGYTF. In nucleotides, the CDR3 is TGCAGCGTGTTTACAGGGGGCGCTGAGGGTGGCTACACCTTC.

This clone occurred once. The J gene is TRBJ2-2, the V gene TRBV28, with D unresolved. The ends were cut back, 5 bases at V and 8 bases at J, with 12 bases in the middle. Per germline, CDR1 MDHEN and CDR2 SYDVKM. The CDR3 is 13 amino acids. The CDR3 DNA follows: TGTGCCAGCAGTATTCAGGTCGCGGGGGAGCTGTTTTTT. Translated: CASSIQVAGELFF.

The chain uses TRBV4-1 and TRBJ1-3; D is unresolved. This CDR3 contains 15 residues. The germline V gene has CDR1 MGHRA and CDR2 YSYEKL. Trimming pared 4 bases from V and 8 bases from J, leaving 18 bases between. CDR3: CASSPHRTGMDTIYF. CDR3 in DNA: TGCGCCAGCAGCCCCCACCGTACGGGTATGGACACCATATATTTT.

The CDR3 sequence is CASSSEGVSSYEQYF. The CDR3 DNA sequence: TGTGCCAGCAGTTCCGAGGGGGTCAGCTCCTACGAGCAGTACTTC. The V call is TRBV28, the J call TRBJ2-7; weak D call: TRBD1 (6 bases). Trimming cost V 4 bases and J 0 bases, with 13 bases left between them. In germline, CDR1 is MDHEN, CDR2 SYDVKM. The CDR3 has 15 residues.

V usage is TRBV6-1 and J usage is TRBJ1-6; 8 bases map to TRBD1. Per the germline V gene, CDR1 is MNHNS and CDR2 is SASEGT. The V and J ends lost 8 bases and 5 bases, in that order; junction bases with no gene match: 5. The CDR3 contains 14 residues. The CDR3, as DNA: TGTGCCAGCCGAGGACAGGGCAATAATTCACCCCTCCACTTT. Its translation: CASRGQGNNSPLHF.